The source of this T cell receptor (beta chain) is a study of shared clonotypes between healthy human individuals. Study information: Each donor had three CD4 naive, three CD4 memory, two CD8 naive and one CD8 memory plate. Notes on the study in general: Richness estimates generally favored naive over memory subsets.

Between the trimmed V and J ends, which lost 0 bases and 10 bases, there was a span of 2 bases. The CDR3 consists of 9 residues. As regards this clone: The antigen is not known.

None of the donors, who were healthy HIV-negative adults, had recently had acute infections or vaccinations. Negatively enriched CD4+ T cells were divided by CD45RA into naive and memory. Method: immunoSEQ multiplex PCR; TCRdb's copy keeps in-frame clones and lacks some. Here the sample spans millions of clones, about 95% being singletons. The V call is TRBV5-3, the J call TRBJ2-7; no clear D gene. TRBV5-3 is treated as an ORF (open reading frame) with a function not yet certain. The sequence was obtained from a man younger than 35 in good health. Sequencing input: naive CD4+ T cells sorted from blood. Specified subset: CD45RA+ positively selected. The CDR3: CARSLVQYF. The DNA for the CDR3 is TGTGCCAGAAGCTTGGTTCAGTACTTC.